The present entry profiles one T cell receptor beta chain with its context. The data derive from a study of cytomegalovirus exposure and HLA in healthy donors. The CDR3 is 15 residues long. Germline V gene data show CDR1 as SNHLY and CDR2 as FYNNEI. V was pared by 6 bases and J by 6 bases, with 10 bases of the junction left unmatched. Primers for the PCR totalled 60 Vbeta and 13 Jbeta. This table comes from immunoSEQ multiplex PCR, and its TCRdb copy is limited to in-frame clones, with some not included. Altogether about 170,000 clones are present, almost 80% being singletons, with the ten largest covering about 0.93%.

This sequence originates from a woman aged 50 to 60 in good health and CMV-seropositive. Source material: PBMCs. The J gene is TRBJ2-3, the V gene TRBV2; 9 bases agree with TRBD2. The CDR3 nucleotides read TGTGCCAGCAGAGCCGGGACTAGCAGAGAGGATACGCAGTATTTT. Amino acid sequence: CASRAGTSREDTQYF.